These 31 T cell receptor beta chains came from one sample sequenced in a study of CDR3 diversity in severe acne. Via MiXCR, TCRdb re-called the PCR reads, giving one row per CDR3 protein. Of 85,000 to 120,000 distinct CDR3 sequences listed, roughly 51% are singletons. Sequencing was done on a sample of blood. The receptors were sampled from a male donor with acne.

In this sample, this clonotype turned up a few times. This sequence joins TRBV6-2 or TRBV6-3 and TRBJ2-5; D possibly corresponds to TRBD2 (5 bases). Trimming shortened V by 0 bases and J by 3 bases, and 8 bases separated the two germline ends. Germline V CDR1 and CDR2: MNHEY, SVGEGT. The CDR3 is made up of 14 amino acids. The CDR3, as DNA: TGTGCCAGCAGTTACTCGTCCGGGAAAGAGACCCAGTACTTC. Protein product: CASSYSSGKETQYF.

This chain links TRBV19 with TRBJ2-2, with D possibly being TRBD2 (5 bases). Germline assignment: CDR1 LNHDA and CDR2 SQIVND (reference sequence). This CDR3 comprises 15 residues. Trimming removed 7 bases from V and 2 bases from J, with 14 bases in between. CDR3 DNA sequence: TGTGCCAGTACCGACGGACTGCGAAACACCGGGGAGCTGTTTTTT. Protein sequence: CASTDGLRNTGELFF.

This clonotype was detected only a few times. The CDR3 nucleotides read TGTGCTAGGGCTATTACTAGCGGGAGAATATACGAGCAGTACTTC. Residues: CARAITSGRIYEQYF. The rearrangement uses TRBV13 and TRBJ2-7; 11 bases agree with TRBD2. Germline CDR1 reads PRHDT; CDR2 reads FYEKMQ (reference sequence). CDR3 length: 15 residues.

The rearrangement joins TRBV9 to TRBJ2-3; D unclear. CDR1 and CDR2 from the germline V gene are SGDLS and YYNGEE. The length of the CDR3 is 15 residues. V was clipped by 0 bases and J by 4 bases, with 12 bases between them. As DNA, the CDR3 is TGTGCCAGCAGCGTAGATTCCCGACCCGCAGATACGCAGTATTTT. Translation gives CASSVDSRPADTQYF.

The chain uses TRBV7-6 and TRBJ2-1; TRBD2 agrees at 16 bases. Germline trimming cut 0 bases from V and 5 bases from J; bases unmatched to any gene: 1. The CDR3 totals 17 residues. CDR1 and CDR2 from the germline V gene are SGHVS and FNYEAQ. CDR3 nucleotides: TGTGCCAGCAGCTTAGCGGGACTAGCGGGAGGGAACAATGAGCAGTTCTTC. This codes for CASSLAGLAGGNNEQFF. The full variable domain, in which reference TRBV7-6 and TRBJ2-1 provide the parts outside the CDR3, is GAGVSQSPRYKVTKRGQDVALRCDPISGHVSLYWYRQALGQGPEFLTYFNYEAQQDKSGLPNDRFSAERPEGSISTLTIQRTEQRDSAMYRCASSLAGLAGGNNEQFFGPGTRLTVL.

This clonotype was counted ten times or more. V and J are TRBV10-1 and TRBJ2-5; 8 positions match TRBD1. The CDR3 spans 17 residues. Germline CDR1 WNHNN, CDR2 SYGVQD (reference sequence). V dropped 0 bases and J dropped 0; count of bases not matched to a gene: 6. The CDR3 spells CASSESGQGANQETQYF. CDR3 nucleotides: TGCGCCAGCAGTGAGTCCGGACAGGGTGCAAACCAAGAGACCCAGTACTTC.

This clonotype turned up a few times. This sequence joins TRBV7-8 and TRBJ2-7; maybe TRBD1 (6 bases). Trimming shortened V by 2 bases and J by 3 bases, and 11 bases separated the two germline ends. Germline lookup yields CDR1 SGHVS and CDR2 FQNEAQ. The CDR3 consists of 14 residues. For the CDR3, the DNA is TGTGCCAGCAGCTTAATTGGGGGCGGCTACGAGCAGTACTTC. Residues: CASSLIGGGYEQYF.

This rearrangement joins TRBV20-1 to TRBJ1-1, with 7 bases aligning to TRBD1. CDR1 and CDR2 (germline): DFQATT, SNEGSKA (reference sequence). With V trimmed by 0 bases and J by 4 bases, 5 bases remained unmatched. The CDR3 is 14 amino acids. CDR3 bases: TGCAGTGCTAGAGATGTGACAGGGAGCACTGAAGCTTTCTTT. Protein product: CSARDVTGSTEAFF.

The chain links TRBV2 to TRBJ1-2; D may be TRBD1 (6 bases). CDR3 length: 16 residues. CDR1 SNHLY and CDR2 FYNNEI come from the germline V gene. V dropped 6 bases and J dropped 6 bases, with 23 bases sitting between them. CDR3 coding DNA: TGTGCCAGCAGCGTAGAAGGTGGGGGCCTTCGGGATGGCTACACCTTC. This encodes CASSVEGGGLRDGYTF.

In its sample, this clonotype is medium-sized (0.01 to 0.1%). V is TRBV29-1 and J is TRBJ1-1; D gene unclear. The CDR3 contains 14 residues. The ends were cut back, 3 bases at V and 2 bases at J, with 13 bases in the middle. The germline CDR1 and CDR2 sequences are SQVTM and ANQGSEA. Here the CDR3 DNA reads TGCAGCGTTGAGGGCCAGGCGATAAACACTGAAGCTTTCTTT. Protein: CSVEGQAINTEAFF.

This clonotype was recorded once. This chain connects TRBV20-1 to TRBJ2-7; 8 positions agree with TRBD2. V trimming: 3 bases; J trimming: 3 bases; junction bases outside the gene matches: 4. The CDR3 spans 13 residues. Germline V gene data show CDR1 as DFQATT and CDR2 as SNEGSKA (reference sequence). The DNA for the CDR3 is TGCAGTGCTAGTAGTACTAGCGGCTACGAGCAGTACTTC. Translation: CSASSTSGYEQYF.

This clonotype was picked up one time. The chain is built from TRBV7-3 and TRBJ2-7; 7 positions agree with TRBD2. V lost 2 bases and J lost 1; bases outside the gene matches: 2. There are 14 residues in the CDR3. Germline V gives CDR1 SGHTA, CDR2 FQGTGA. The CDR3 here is CASSLRGGSYEQYF. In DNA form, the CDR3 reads TGTGCCAGCAGCTTACGCGGGGGATCCTACGAGCAGTACTTC. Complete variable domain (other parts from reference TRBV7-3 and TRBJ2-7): GAGVSQTPSNKVTEKGKYVELRCDPISGHTALYWYRQSLGQGPEFLIYFQGTGAADDSGLPNDRFFAVRPEGSVSTLKIQRTERGDSAVYLCASSLRGGSYEQYFGPGTRLTVT.

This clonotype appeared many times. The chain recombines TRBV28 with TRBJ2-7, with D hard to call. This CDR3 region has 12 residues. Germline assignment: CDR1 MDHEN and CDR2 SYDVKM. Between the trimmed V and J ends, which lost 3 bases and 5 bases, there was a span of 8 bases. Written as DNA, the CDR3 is TGTGCCAGCAGTTTTGACAACAACGAGCAGTACTTC. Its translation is CASSFDNNEQYF.

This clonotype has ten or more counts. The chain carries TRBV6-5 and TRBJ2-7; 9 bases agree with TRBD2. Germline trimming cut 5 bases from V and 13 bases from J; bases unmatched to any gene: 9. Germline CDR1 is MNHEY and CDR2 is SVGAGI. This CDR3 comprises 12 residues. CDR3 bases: TGTGCCAGCAGTAATAGCGGGGGCGGTCGATACTTC. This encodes CASSNSGGGRYF.

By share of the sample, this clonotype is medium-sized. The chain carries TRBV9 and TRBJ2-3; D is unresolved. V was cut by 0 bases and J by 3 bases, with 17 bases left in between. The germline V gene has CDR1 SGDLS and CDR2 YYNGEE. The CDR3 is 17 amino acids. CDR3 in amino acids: CASSVGGSLRLTDTQYF. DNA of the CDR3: TGTGCCAGCAGCGTAGGGGGTAGTTTGCGCCTGACAGATACGCAGTATTTT.

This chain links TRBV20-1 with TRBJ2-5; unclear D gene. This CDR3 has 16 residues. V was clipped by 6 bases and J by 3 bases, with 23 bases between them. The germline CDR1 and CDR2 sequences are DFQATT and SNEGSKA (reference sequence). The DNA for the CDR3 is TGCAGTGCCAGCAGTGGGGATTGGGCGAGGAAAGAGACCCAGTACTTC. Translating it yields CSASSGDWARKETQYF.

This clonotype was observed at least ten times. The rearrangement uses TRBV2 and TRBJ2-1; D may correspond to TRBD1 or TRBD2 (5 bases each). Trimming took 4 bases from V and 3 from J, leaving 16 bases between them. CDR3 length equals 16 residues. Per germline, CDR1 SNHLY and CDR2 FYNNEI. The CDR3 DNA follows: TGTGCCAGCAGTGGAGCCCGGGACGGGGACTACAATGAGCAGTTCTTC. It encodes CASSGARDGDYNEQFF. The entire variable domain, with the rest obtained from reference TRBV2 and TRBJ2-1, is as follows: EPEVTQTPSHQVTQMGQEVILRCVPISNHLYFYWYRQILGQKVEFLVSFYNNEISEKSEIFDDQFSVERPDGSNFTLKIRSTKLEDSAMYFCASSGARDGDYNEQFFGPGTRLTVL.

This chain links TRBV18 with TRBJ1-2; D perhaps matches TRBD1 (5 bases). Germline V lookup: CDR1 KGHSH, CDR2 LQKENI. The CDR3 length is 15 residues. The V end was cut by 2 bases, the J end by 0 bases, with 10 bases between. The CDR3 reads CASSPGTEANYGYTF. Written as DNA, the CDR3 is TGTGCCAGCTCACCAGGGACTGAAGCTAACTATGGCTACACCTTC.

CDR3 bases: TGTGCCAGCAGCTCAGGACAGCAAGGGATGGAGACCCAGTACTTC. It translates to CASSSGQQGMETQYF. This chain joins TRBV2 and TRBJ2-5, with a tentative D call TRBD1 (6 bases). The CDR3 loop spans 15 amino acids. Trimming shortened V by 6 bases and J by 5 bases, and 19 bases separated the two germline ends. Germline assignment: CDR1 SNHLY and CDR2 FYNNEI. The entire variable domain, with the rest obtained from reference TRBV2 and TRBJ2-5, is as follows: EPEVTQTPSHQVTQMGQEVILRCVPISNHLYFYWYRQILGQKVEFLVSFYNNEISEKSEIFDDQFSVERPDGSNFTLKIRSTKLEDSAMYFCASSSGQQGMETQYFGPGTRLLVL.

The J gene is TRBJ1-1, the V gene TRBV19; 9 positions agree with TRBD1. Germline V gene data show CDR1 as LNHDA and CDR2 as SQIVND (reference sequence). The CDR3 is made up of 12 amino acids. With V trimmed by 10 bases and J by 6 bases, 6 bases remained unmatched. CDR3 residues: CATVTGGAEAFF. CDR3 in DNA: TGTGCCACCGTGACAGGGGGGGCTGAAGCTTTCTTT.

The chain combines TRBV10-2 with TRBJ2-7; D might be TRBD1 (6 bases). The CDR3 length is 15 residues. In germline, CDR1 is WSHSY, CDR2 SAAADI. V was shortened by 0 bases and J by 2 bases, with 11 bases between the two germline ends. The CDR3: CASSESQGPTYEQYF. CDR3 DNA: TGCGCCAGCAGTGAGTCGCAGGGGCCTACCTACGAGCAGTACTTC.

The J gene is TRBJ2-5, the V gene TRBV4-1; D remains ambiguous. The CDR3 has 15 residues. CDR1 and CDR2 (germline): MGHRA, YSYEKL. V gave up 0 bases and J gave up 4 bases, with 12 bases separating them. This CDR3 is CASSQEDRPPETQYF. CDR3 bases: TGCGCCAGCAGCCAAGAGGATAGACCTCCAGAGACCCAGTACTTC.

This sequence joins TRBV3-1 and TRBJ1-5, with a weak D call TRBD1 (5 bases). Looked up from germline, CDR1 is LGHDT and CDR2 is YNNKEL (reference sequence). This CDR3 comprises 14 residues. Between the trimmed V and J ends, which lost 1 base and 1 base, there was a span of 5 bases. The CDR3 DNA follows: TGTGCCAGCAGCCAAGGACAGAGCAATCAGCCCCAGCATTTT. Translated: CASSQGQSNQPQHF.

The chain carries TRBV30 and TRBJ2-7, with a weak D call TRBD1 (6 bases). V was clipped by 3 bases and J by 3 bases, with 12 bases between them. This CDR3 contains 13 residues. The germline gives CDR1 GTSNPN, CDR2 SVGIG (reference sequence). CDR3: CAWRNREYYEQYF. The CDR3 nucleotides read TGTGCCTGGAGAAACAGGGAGTACTACGAGCAGTACTTC. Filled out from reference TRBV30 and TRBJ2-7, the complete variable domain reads SQTIHQWPATLVQPVGSPLSLECTVEGTSNPNLYWYRQAAGRGLQLLFYSVGIGQISSEVPQNLSASRPQDRQFILSSKKLLLSDSGFYLCAWRNREYYEQYFGPGTRLTVT.

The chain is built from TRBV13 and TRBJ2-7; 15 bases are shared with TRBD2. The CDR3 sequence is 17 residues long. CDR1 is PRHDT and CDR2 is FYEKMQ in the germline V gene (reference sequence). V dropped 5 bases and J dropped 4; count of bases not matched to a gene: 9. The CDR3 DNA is TGTGCCAGCAGCGACCGGACTAGCGGGAGGGGCGTATACGAGCAGTACTTC. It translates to CASSDRTSGRGVYEQYF. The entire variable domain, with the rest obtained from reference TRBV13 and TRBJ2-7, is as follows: AAGVIQSPRHLIKEKRETATLKCYPIPRHDTVYWYQQGPGQDPQFLISFYEKMQSDKGSIPDRFSAQQFSDYHSELNMSSLELGDSALYFCASSDRTSGRGVYEQYFGPGTRLTVT.

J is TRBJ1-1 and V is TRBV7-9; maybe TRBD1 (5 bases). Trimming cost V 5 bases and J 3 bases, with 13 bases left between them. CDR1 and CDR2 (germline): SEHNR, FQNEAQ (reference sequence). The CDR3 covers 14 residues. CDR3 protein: CASSARGGDTEAFF. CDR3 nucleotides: TGTGCCAGCAGCGCGCGGGGGGGTGACACTGAAGCTTTCTTT.

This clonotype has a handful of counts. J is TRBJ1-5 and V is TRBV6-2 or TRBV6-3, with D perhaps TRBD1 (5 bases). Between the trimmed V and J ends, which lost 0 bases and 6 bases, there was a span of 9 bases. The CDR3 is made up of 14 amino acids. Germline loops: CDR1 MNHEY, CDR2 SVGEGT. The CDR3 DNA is TGTGCCAGCAGTTACTCGACAGAGTCTCAGCCCCAGCATTTT. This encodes CASSYSTESQPQHF.

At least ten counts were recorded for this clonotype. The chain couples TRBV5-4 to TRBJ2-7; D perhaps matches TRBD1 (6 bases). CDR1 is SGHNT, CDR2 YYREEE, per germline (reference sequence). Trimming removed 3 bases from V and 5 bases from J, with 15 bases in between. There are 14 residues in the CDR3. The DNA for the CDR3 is TGTGCCAGCAGCTCCCACAAGAACAGGGACGAGCAGTACTTC. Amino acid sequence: CASSSHKNRDEQYF.

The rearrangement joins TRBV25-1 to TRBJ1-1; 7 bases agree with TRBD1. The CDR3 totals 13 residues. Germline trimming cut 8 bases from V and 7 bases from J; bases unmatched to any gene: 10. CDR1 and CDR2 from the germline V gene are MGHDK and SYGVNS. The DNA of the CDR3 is TGTGCCAGCTCTACCGACAGGGTGAATGAAGCTTTCTTT. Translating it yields CASSTDRVNEAFF.

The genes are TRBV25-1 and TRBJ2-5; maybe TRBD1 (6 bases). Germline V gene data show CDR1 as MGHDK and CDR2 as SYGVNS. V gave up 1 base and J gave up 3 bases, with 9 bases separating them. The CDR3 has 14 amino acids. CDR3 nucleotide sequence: TGTGCCAGCAGTGAATGGGCAGGGGAAGAGACCCAGTACTTC. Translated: CASSEWAGEETQYF.

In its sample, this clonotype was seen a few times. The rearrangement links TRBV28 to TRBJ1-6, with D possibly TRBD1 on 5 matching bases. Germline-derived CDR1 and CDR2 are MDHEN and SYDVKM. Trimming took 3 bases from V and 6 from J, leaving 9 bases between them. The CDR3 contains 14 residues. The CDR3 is CASSLTELNSPLHF. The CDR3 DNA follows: TGTGCCAGCAGTTTGACAGAGCTTAATTCACCCCTCCACTTT.